What follows are 4 T cell receptor beta chains derived from one specimen sequenced in a study of blood T cell repertoires in COVID-19. The assay was immunoSEQ multiplex PCR, and TCRdb's table has in-frame clones only and misses some. The sample records 300,000 or so clones, under 90% being singletons. The sequencing sample was made of PBMCs or T cells enriched from blood (not recorded which). The origin of the receptors is a woman between 18 and 29 years old who had recovered from COVID-19.

The chain recombines TRBV3-1 (or the pseudogene TRBV3-2) with TRBJ1-1; 7 nucleotides match TRBD1. This CDR3 is 17 amino acids long. Unmatched junction bases numbered 11, after V lost 1 base and J lost 3 bases. Germline assignment: CDR1 LGHDT and CDR2 YNNKEL (reference sequence). In DNA, the CDR3 is TGTGCCAGCAGCCAAGTCGCCCGAGGGGGCGCGGACACTGAAGCTTTCTTT. It translates to CASSQVARGGADTEAFF.

This rearrangement joins TRBV4-1 to TRBJ1-1; perhaps TRBD1 as D (6 bases). Germline CDR1 reads MGHRA; CDR2 reads YSYEKL. The CDR3 spans 19 residues. Trimming removed 0 bases at V and 0 bases at J, with 20 bases between. CDR3 region: CASSQDPGHISTLNTEAFF. CDR3 nucleotides: TGCGCCAGCAGCCAAGACCCGGGACATATCTCTACCTTGAACACTGAAGCTTTCTTT.

The gene calls are TRBV11-2 and TRBJ1-3; D gene ambiguous. CDR1 SGHAT and CDR2 FQNNGV come from the germline V gene. The CDR3 runs 14 residues. The V end was cut by 8 bases, the J end by 1 base, with 12 bases between. The CDR3 sequence is CASRGRASGNTIYF. The CDR3 DNA sequence: TGTGCCAGCCGGGGAAGAGCATCTGGAAACACCATATATTTT.

This clone was recorded a few times. J is TRBJ1-2 and V is TRBV30, with TRBD1 as a possible D gene (5 bases). The CDR3 is 15 residues long. Germline-derived CDR1 and CDR2 are GTSNPN and SVGIG (reference sequence). Trimming took off 0 bases at V and 8 bases at J, with 19 bases between the two ends. The CDR3 reads CAWSVGVGRLSGYTF. For the CDR3, the DNA is TGTGCCTGGAGTGTAGGGGTCGGCAGATTAAGCGGCTACACCTTC. Together with reference TRBV30 and TRBJ1-2, the CDR3 gives the full variable domain: SQTIHQWPATLVQPVGSPLSLECTVEGTSNPNLYWYRQAAGRGLQLLFYSVGIGQISSEVPQNLSASRPQDRQFILSSKKLLLSDSGFYLCAWSVGVGRLSGYTFGSGTRLTVV.